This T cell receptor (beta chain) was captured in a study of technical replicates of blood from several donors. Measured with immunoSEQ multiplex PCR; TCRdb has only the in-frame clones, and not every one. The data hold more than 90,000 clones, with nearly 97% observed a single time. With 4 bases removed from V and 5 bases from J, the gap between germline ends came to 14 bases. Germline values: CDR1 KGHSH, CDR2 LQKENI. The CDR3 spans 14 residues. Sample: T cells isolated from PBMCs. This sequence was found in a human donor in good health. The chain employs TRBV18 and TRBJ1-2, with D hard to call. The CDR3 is CASSQGSGNYGYTF. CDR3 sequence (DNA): TGTGCCAGCTCACAAGGGTCGGGGAATTATGGCTACACCTTC.